The present T cell receptor (beta chain) was sequenced within a study of cytomegalovirus exposure and HLA in healthy donors. With respect to this clone: The antigen remains unidentified.

With 5 bases clipped from V and 10 bases from J, the junction kept 12 bases outside the gene matches. CDR1 LNHDA and CDR2 SQIVND come from the germline V gene (reference sequence). The CDR3 has 15 residues. The PCR ran on 60 Vbeta and 13 Jbeta primers. Assay used: immunoSEQ multiplex PCR; TCRdb lists only in-frame clones, some missing. The sample contains roughly 110,000 clones, roughly 75% of which appear only once. Study-level findings and limits: Reports showed the classifier diagnosing cytomegalovirus status with high specificity and sensitivity.

Sequenced material: PBMCs. This chain links TRBV19 with TRBJ2-2; TRBD2 matches 8 bases. This TCR derives from a man aged 40-49 years in good health and CMV-seronegative. The CDR3 DNA is TGTGCCAGTAGTTGGATAGCGGGGTCCCTTGAGGAGCTGTTTTTT. Residues: CASSWIAGSLEELFF.